The clone carrying this TCR beta chain was detected a few times. Its antigen is undetermined. This specimen belongs to a study of T cell repertoires in cytomegalovirus infection. Study background: Public TCR beta signature analysis indicated the presence of both CMV infection and matching HLA type. General study results and limits: The cumulative frequency of public TCR beta families identified carriers of CMV plus the relevant HLA.

The trim removed 3 bases at V and 2 bases at J, leaving 7 bases unmatched. CDR3 size: 16 residues. Germline V gene sequence: CDR1 SGHTA, CDR2 FQGNSA. TCRdb independently ran MiXCR on the reads; one entry per CDR3 protein. This sample has about 500,000 distinct CDR3 sequences, with roughly a third found just once. Specimen: cultured PBMCs, collected from culture after CMV antigen stimulation. The chain recombines TRBV7-2 with TRBJ2-5; 9 nucleotides line up with TRBD1. This receptor was identified in a human donor in good health (CMV status not recorded). Some clones in this sample may be carry-over from other donors' samples. The CDR3 spells CASSLASGTGQETQYF. CDR3 in DNA: TGTGCCAGCAGCTTGGCATCTGGGACAGGGCAAGAGACCCAGTACTTC.